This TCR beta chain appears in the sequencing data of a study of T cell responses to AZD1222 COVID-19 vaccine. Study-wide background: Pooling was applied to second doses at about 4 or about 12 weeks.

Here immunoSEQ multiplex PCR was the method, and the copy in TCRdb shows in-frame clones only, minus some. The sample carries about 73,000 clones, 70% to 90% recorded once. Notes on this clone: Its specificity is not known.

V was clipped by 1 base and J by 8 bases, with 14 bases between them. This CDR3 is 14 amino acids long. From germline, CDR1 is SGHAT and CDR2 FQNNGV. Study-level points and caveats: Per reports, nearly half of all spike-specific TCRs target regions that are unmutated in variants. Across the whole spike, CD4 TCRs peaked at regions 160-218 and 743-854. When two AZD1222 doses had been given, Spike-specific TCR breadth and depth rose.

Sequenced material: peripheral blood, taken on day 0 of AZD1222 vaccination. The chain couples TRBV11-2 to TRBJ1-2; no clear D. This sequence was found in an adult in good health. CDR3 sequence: CASSLVGQYGGYTF. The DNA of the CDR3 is TGTGCCAGCAGCTTAGTAGGCCAGTACGGCGGCTACACCTTC.